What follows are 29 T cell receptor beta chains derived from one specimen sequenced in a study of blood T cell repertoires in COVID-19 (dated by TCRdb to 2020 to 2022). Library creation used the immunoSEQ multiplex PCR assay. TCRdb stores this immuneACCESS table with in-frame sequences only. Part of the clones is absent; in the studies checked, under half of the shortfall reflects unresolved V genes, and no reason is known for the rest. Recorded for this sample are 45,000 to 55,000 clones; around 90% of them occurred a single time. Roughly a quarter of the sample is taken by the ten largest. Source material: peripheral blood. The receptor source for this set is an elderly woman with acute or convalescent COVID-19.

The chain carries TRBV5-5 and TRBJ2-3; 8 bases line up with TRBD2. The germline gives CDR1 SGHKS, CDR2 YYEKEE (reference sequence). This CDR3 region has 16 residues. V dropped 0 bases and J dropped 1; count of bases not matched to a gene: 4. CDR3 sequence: CASSLELRGGTDTQYF. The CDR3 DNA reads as TGTGCCAGCAGCTTGGAATTGCGGGGGGGCACAGATACGCAGTATTTT.

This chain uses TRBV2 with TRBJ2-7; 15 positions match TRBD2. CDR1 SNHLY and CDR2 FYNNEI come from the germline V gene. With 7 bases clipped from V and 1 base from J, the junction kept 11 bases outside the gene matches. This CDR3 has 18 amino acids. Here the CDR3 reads CASTRGLAGGPSSYEQYF. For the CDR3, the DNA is TGTGCCAGCACCCGGGGACTAGCGGGGGGACCCTCATCCTACGAGCAGTACTTC.

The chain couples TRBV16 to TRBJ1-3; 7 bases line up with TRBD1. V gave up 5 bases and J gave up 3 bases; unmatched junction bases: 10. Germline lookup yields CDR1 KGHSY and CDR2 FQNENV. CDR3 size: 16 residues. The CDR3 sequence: CASSVAIGGSGNTIYF. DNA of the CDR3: TGTGCCAGCAGCGTTGCGATAGGGGGCAGTGGAAACACCATATATTTT.

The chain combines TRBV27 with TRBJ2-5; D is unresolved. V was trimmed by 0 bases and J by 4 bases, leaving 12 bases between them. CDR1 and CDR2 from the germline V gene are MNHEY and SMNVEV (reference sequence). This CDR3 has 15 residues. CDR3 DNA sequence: TGTGCCAGCAGTTTATCGAGACATTTTACAGAGACCCAGTACTTC. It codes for CASSLSRHFTETQYF.

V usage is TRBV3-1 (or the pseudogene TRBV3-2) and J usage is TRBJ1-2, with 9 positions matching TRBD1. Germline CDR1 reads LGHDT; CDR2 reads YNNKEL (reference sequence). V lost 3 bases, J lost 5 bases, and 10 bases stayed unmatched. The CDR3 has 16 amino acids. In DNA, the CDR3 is TGTGCCAGCAGCCATTTAAGCCGGGACAGGGAATATGGCTACACCTTC. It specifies CASSHLSRDREYGYTF.

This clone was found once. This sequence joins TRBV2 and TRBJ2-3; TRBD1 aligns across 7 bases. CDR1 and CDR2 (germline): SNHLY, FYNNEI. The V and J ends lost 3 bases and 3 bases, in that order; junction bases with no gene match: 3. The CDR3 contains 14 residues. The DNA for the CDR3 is TGTGCCAGCAGTGACAACAGGGGTACAGATACGCAGTATTTT. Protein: CASSDNRGTDTQYF.

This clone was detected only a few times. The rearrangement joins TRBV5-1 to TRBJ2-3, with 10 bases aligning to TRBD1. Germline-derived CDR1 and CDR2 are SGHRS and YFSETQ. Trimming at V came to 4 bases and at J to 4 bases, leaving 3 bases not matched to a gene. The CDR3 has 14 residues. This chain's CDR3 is CASSPGTGADTQYF. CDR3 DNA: TGCGCCAGCAGCCCGGGGACAGGGGCAGATACGCAGTATTTT.

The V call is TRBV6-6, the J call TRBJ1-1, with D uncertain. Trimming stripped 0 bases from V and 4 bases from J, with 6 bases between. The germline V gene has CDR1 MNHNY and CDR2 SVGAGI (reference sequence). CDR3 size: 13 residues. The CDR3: CASSYSAGTEAFF. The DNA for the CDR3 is TGTGCCAGCAGTTACTCTGCGGGCACTGAAGCTTTCTTT.

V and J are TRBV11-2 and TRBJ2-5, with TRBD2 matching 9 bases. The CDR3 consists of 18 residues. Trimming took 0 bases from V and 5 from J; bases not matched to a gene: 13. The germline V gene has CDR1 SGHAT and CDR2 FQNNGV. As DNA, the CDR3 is TGTGCCAGCAGCTTAGATCTGGCGCTGGGACTAGCCGGTGAGACCCAGTACTTC. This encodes CASSLDLALGLAGETQYF.

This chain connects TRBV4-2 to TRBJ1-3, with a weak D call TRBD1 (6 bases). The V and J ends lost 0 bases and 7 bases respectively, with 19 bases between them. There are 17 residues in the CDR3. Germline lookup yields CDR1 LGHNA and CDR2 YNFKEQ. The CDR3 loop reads CASSQEIRGAGWNTIYF. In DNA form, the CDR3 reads TGTGCCAGCAGCCAAGAGATCAGGGGAGCCGGATGGAACACCATATATTTT.

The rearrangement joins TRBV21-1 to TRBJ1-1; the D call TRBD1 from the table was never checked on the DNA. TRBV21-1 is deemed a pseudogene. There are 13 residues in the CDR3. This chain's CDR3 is CASRIQGGTEAFF. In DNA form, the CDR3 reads TGTGCCAGCAGGATTCAGGGGGGCACTGAAGCTTTCTTT.

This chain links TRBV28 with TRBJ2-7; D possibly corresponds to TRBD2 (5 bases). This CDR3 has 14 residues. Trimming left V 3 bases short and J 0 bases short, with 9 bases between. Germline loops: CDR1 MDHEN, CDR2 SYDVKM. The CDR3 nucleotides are TGTGCCAGCAGTTTGGCGGGCATCTCCTACGAGCAGTACGTC. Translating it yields CASSLAGISYEQYV.

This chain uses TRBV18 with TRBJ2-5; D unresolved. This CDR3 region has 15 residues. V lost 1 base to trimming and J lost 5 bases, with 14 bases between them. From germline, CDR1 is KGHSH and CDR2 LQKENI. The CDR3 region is CASSPLARSYETQYF. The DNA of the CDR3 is TGTGCCAGCTCACCACTAGCTAGATCCTATGAGACCCAGTACTTC. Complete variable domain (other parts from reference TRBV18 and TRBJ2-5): NAGVMQNPRHLVRRRGQEARLRCSPMKGHSHVYWYRQLPEEGLKFMVYLQKENIIDESGMPKERFSAEFPKEGPSILRIQQVVRGDSAAYFCASSPLARSYETQYFGPGTRLLVL.

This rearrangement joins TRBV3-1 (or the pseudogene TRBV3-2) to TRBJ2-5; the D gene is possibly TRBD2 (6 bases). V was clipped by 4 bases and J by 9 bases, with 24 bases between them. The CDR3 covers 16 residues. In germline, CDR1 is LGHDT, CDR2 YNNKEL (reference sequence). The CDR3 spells CASSPRGGSGHTAQYF. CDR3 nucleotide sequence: TGTGCCAGCAGCCCCCGGGGTGGTAGCGGCCATACGGCCCAGTACTTC.

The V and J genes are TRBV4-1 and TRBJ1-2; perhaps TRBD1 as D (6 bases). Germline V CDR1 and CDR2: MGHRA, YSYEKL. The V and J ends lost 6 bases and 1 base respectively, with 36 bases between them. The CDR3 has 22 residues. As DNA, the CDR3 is TGCGCCAGCAGACTGGACACCCTCGCCGGTGGGGGCACCGATGTGGGTAACTATGGCTACACCTTC. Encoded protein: CASRLDTLAGGGTDVGNYGYTF.

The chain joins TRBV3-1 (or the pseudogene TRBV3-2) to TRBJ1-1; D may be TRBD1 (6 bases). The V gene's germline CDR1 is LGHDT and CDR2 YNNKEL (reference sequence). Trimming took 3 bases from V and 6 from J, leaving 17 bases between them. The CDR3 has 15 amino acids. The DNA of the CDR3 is TGTGCCAGCAGCCACGGACAGCCTATGGGAGCTGAAGCTTTCTTT. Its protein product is CASSHGQPMGAEAFF.

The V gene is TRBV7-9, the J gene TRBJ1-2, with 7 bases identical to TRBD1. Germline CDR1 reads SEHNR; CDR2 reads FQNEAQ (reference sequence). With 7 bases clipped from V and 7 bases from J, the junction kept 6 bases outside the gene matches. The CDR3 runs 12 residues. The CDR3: CASTATGTGYTF. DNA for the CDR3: TGTGCCAGCACCGCGACAGGGACTGGCTACACCTTC.

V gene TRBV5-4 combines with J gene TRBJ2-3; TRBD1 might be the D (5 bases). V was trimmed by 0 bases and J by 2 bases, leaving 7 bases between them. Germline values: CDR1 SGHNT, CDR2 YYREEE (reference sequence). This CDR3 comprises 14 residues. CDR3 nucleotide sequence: TGTGCCAGCAGCTTGGTACAGGCCACAGATACGCAGTATTTT. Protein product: CASSLVQATDTQYF.

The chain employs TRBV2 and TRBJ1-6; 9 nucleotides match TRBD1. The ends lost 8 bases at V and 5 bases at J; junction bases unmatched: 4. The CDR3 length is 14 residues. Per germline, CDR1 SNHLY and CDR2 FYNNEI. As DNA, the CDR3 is TGTGCCAGCGGGACAGGGTTGAATAATTCACCCCTCCACTTT. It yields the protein CASGTGLNNSPLHF.

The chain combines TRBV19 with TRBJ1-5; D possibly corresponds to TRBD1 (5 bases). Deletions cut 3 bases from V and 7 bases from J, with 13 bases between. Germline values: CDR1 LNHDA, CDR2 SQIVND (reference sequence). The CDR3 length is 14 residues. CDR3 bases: TGTGCCAGTAGTATGGACCAAGGGGAACAGCCCCAGCATTTT. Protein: CASSMDQGEQPQHF.

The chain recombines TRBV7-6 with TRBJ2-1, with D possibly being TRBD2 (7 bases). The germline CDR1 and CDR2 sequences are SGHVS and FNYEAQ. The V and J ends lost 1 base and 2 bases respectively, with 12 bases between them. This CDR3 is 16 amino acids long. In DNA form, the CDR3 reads TGTGCCAGCAGCTTAGGGGGGGGCGGGCCCTACAATGAGCAGTTCTTC. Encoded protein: CASSLGGGGPYNEQFF.

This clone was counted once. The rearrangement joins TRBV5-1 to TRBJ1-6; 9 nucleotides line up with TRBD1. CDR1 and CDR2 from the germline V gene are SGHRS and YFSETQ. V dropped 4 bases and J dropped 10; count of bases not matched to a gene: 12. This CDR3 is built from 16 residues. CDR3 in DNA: TGCGCCAGCAGCACCGGACAGGGGAGAATTGGGTCACCCCTCCACTTT. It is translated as CASSTGQGRIGSPLHF.

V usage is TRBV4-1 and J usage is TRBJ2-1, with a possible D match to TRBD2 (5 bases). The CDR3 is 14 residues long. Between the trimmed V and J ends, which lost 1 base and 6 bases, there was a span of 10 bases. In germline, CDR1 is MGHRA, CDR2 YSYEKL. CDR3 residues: CASSQGVTINEQFF. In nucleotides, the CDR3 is TGCGCCAGCAGCCAAGGCGTGACTATCAATGAGCAGTTCTTC.

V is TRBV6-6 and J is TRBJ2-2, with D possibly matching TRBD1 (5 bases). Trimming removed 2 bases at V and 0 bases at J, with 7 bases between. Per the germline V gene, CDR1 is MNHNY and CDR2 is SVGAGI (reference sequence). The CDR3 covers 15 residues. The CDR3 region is CASSYKGSNTGELFF. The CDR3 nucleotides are TGTGCCAGCAGTTACAAGGGGTCGAACACCGGGGAGCTGTTTTTT.

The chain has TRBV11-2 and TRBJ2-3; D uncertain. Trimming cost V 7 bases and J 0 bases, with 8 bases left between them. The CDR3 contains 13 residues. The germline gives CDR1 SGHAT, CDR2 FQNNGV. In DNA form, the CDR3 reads TGTGCCAGCATGCCCGGGAGCACAGATACGCAGTATTTT. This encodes CASMPGSTDTQYF.

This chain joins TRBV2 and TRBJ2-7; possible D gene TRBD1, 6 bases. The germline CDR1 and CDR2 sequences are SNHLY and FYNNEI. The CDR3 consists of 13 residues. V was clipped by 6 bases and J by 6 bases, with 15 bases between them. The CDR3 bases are TGTGCCAGCAGCCCCACAGGGTCGACCGAGCAGTACTTC. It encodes CASSPTGSTEQYF.

The CDR3 loop is CASSQVTGGTGELFF. For the CDR3, the DNA is TGTGCCAGCAGCCAAGTGACAGGGGGCACCGGGGAGCTGTTTTTT. This rearrangement joins TRBV3-1 (or the pseudogene TRBV3-2) to TRBJ2-2, with 9 positions matching TRBD1. The CDR3 covers 15 residues. J gave up 4 bases and V 1 base, and 1 base lay outside the gene matches. The V gene's germline CDR1 is LGHDT and CDR2 YNNKEL (reference sequence).

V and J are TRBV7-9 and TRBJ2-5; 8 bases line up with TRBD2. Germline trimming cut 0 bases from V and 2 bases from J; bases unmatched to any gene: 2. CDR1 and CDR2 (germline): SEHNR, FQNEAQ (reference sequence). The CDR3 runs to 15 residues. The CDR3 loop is CASSLAGGGQETQYF. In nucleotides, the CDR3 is TGTGCCAGCAGCTTAGCTGGCGGGGGGCAAGAGACCCAGTACTTC.

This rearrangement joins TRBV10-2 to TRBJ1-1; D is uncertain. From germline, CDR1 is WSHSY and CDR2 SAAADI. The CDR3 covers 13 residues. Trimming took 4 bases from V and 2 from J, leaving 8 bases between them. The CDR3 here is CASSVEQNTEAFF. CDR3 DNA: TGCGCCAGCAGTGTTGAACAAAACACTGAAGCTTTCTTT.